The table lists the clone carrying this TCR beta chain with many counts. The antigen is unknown. What was amplified from RNA transcripts were TCR beta CDR3 regions. Initially, a first-round RT-PCR of the TCR CDR3 employed the HTBI primer set. TCRdb fed the multiplex PCR reads into MiXCR, producing one record per CDR3 protein. The table records 500,000 to 650,000 distinct CDR3 sequences, around 15% of them present only once. Together with thyroid ultrasound, orbital computed tomography, serum thyroxine and TRAb, clinical symptoms were used for diagnoses. The data are from a study of T cells in Graves' hyperthyroidism and ophthalmopathy. This CDR3 is 17 amino acids long. With 7 bases clipped from V and 3 bases from J, the junction kept 9 bases outside the gene matches. Overall study results and limits: In blood, most of the thyroid clonotypes expanded above 0.001 were also present.

Sequenced material: blood. The J gene is TRBJ2-2, the V gene TRBV12-3 or TRBV12-4; 12 bases are a match to TRBD2. The sequence was collected from a woman in her thirties or forties with Graves' hyperthyroidism. CDR3: CASNNPSSGRDTGELFF. The DNA for the CDR3 is TGTGCCAGCAACAACCCCTCTAGCGGGAGGGACACCGGGGAGCTGTTTTTT.